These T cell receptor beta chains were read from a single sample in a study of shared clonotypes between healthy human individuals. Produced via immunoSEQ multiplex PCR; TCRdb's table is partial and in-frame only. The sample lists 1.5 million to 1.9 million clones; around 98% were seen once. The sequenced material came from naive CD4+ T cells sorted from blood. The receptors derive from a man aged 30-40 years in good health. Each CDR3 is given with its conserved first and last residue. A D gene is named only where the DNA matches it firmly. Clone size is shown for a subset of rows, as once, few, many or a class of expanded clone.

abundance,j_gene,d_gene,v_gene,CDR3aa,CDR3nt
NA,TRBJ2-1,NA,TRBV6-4,CASSVGTYNEQFF,TGTGCCAGCAGTGTTGGGACCTACAATGAGCAGTTCTTC
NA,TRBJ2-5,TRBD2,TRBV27,CASAWTSGQETQYF,TGTGCCAGCGCCTGGACTAGCGGCCAAGAGACCCAGTACTTC
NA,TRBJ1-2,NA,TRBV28,CASSPAGVGGYTF,TGTGCCAGCAGCCCAGCAGGGGTTGGTGGCTACACCTTC
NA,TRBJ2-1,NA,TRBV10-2,CASSEVARYNEQFF,TGCGCCAGCAGTGAGGTAGCGAGATACAATGAGCAGTTCTTC
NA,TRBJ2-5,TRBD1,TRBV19,CASSIRGIGTGQMETQYF,TGTGCCAGTAGTATAAGGGGGATTGGGACAGGGCAAATGGAGACCCAGTACTTC
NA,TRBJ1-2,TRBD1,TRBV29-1,CSATGTGRIDTF,TGCAGCGCAACCGGGACAGGGAGGATTGACACCTTC
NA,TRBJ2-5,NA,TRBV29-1,CSVVIVETQYF,TGCAGCGTTGTAATTGTGGAGACCCAGTACTTC
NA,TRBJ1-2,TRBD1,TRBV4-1,CASSQVQGAGGYTF,TGCGCCAGCAGCCAAGTTCAGGGGGCAGGTGGCTACACCTTC
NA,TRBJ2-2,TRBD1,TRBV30,CAWMRGRWNTGELFF,TGTGCCTGGATGAGGGGGCGATGGAACACCGGGGAGCTGTTTTTT
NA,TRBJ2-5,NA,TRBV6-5,CASSYSGTGTQETQYF,TGTGCCAGCAGTTACTCGGGTACGGGGACACAAGAGACCCAGTACTTC
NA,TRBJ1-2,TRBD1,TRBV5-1,CASSQGQGEGYTF,TGCGCCAGCAGCCAGGGACAGGGTGAAGGCTACACCTTC
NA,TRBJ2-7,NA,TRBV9,CASSVGVGSSHEQYF,TGTGCCAGCAGCGTAGGGGTTGGCAGTTCCCACGAGCAGTACTTC
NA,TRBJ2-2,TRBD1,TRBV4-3,CASRLQGANTGELFF,TGCGCCAGCAGACTTCAGGGGGCAAACACCGGGGAGCTGTTTTTT
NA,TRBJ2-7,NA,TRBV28,CASTTRRVVGYEQYF,TGTGCCAGCACAACTAGGAGGGTCGTAGGCTACGAGCAGTACTTC
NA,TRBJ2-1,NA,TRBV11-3,CASSLESRNEQFF,TGTGCCAGCAGCTTAGAGAGTCGCAATGAGCAGTTCTTC
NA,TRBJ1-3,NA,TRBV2,CASSPETAGNTIYF,TGTGCCAGCAGTCCAGAGACTGCTGGAAACACCATATATTTT
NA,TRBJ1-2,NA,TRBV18,CASSPGDYGYTF,TGTGCCAGCTCACCAGGGGACTATGGCTACACCTTC
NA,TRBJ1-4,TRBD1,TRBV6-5,CASRQGGEKLFF,TGTGCCAGTAGACAGGGTGGTGAAAAACTGTTTTTT
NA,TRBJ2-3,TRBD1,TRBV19,CASSFLGTGGTDTQYF,TGTGCCAGTAGTTTTCTTGGGACAGGGGGTACAGATACGCAGTATTTT
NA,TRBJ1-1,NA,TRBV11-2,CASSYRRQEAFF,TGTGCCAGCAGCTATAGACGGCAGGAAGCTTTCTTT
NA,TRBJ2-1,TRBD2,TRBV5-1,CASSSMTSGSYNEQFF,TGCGCCAGCAGCTCAATGACTAGCGGGAGTTACAATGAGCAGTTCTTC
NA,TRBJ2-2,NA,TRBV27,CASRYNTGELFF,TGTGCCAGCAGATATAACACCGGGGAGCTGTTTTTT
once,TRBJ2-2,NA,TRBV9,CASSVLPLGGSTLNTGELFF,TGTGCCAGCAGCGTTCTCCCCCTTGGAGGTAGCACCTTAAACACCGGGGAGCTGTTTTTT